A selection of T cell receptor beta chains follows, all from one sample in a study of T cell repertoires in cytomegalovirus infection. The antigens these receptors bind are not known. Via MiXCR, TCRdb re-called the reads, giving one row per CDR3 protein. Of fewer than 1,000,000 distinct CDR3 sequences in the sample, roughly 31% were seen once. Sample: cultured CD8+ T cells from PBMCs, taken from culture after CMV antigen stimulation. These receptors all stem from a human donor in good health (CMV status not recorded). Some clones in this sample may be carry-over from other donors' samples. CDR3s include the opening cysteine and the closing phenylalanine or tryptophan. The D gene is left open where the match is weak. Where a row states a size, it is once, few, many or the class of an expanded clone; other rows omit it.

NA | TRBJ2-1 | NA | TRBV7-4 | TGTGCCAGCAGCTCACCGGAAACGGGCGGTAGGAATGAGCAGTTCTTC | CASSSPETGGRNEQFF
NA | TRBJ1-1 | TRBD1 | TRBV2 | TGTGCCAGCCCCGAGGGACAGGGGGGAGCTTTCTTT | CASPEGQGGAFF
few | TRBJ2-1 | NA | TRBV29-1 | TGCAGCGTTGTATATCAGGATAACAATGAGCAGTTCTTC | CSVVYQDNNEQFF
NA | TRBJ2-7 | NA | TRBV6-5 | TGTGCCAGCAGTTATCGACAGGAGAGTATGGAGCAGTACTTC | CASSYRQESMEQYF
NA | TRBJ1-2 | TRBD1 | TRBV6-1 | TGTGCCAGCAGTGAAGGGCATTGGACAGGGGGCGCAGATGGCTACACCTTC | CASSEGHWTGGADGYTF
few | TRBJ1-1 | NA | TRBV6-8 | TGTGCCAGTAGGCTGGACACTGAAGCTTTCTTT | CASRLDTEAFF
NA | TRBJ2-1 | TRBD2 | TRBV6-2/TRBV6-3 | TGTGCCAGCAGTCCGACGGGACTAGCGGGGGGGCCTGGCTACAATGAGCAGTTCTTC | CASSPTGLAGGPGYNEQFF
few | TRBJ1-2 | NA | TRBV6-5 | TGTGCCAGCAGTTACCTCGAAGCGGGGACTCATGGCTACACCTTC | CASSYLEAGTHGYTF
few | TRBJ1-2 | TRBD1 | TRBV7-9 | TGTGCCAGCAGCTTAGCGGAACAGGGGTATGGCTACACCTTC | CASSLAEQGYGYTF
NA | TRBJ1-2 | TRBD1 | TRBV20-1 | TGCAGTGCTAGAGATCCAGGGACAGGGATGAACTATGGCTACACCTTC | CSARDPGTGMNYGYTF
few | TRBJ1-4 | NA | TRBV2 | TGTGCCAGCGGCGACCGGGGTGAAAAACTGTTTTTT | CASGDRGEKLFF
few | TRBJ2-2 | NA | TRBV27 | TGTGCCAGCAGTTGGGCCCCCGGGCGAGGGAGGACCGGGGAGCTGTTTTTT | CASSWAPGRGRTGELFF
NA | TRBJ2-1 | TRBD2 | TRBV20-1 | TGCAGTGCTCGCTCACGGGAAGCGGGGGGGCGACCCTCCTACAATGAGCAGTTCTTC | CSARSREAGGRPSYNEQFF
NA | TRBJ1-1 | NA | TRBV5-4 | TGTGCCAGCAGCTTGGGGGTGGGGTTCAACACTGAAGCTTTCTTT | CASSLGVGFNTEAFF
once | TRBJ1-1 | TRBD1 | TRBV19 | TGTGCCAGTAGTATTTTGTGGAGGGGGCTGGCTGAAGCTTTCTTT | CASSILWRGLAEAFF
NA | TRBJ2-7 | NA | TRBV5-4 | TGTGCCAGCACCCCCGGGGGTACCTACGAGCAGTACTTC | CASTPGGTYEQYF
few | TRBJ2-5 | NA | TRBV12-5 | TGTGCTAGTGGTTTGGTAAATGGGGTGGAGACCCAGTACTTC | CASGLVNGVETQYF
few | TRBJ1-2 | TRBD1 | TRBV29-1 | TGCAGCGTTGAAGACAGGGGACAGGGAATTCAGTCCGAGTATGGCTACACCTTC | CSVEDRGQGIQSEYGYTF
once | TRBJ2-4 | NA | TRBV4-1 | TGCGCCAGCAGCCACGGGACGGGCAAAAACATTCAGTACTTC | CASSHGTGKNIQYF
NA | TRBJ1-1 | NA | TRBV20-1 | TGCAGTGCTAGAGCCCTCGGGGAAGCTTTCTTT | CSARALGEAFF
once | TRBJ2-3 | NA | TRBV6-2/TRBV6-3 | TGTGCCAGCAGTTACTTAGCACTAGCTCTTGGGGATACGCAGTATTTT | CASSYLALALGDTQYF
NA | TRBJ1-1 | NA | TRBV9 | TGTGCCAGCAGCGATCTAAAGGAAGCTTTCTTT | CASSDLKEAFF
few | TRBJ2-3 | TRBD2 | TRBV12-3/TRBV12-4 | TGTGCCAGCGGTCTAGCGGGGGCCTTCACAGATACGCAGTATTTT | CASGLAGAFTDTQYF
NA | TRBJ2-5 | TRBD2 | TRBV12-3/TRBV12-4 | TGTGCCAGCAGTCCCTGGGGAGCGGGGGGGCAAGAGACCCAGTACTTC | CASSPWGAGGQETQYF